The clone carrying this T cell receptor beta chain has just a few counts. Its cognate antigen is unknown. A much larger clonotype is one base distant, so this may be a read error. This entry belongs to a study of blood T cells in healthy people across ages. Study observations and caveats: Older age went with lower TCR beta diversity per million T cells, in a roughly linear way. Total diversity from one million sequenced T cells was likely underestimated.

The second PCR ran about 6 to 12 cycles with a sample-barcoded 5' primer and J-beta primers. Tags on each cDNA molecule came from a template-switch adaptor with 12 random nucleotides. In TCRdb, the 5' RACE reads were re-called with MiXCR into one record per CDR3 protein. The profile shows approximately 830,000 distinct CDR3 sequences, 55% to 65% of them singletons. Sequencing was done on a sample of blood. This TCR came from a man aged 25-45 years in good health.

This CDR3 reads CASSPGRLVWSGQETQYF. The CDR3 nucleotides are TGTGCCAGCAGTCCTGGTCGGCTTGTCTGGTCTGGACAAGAGACCCAGTACTTC. The chain couples TRBV12-3 or TRBV12-4 to TRBJ2-5; D unresolved. The V and J ends lost 5 bases and 2 bases respectively, with 24 bases between them. There are 18 residues in the CDR3.